The clone carrying this TCR beta chain was counted only a few times. These data originate in a study of T cells of healthy individuals. MiXCR, run by TCRdb on the 5' RACE reads, gives a single entry per CDR3 protein. This sample has around 83,000 distinct CDR3 sequences, with approximately 5.4% found just once. The V gene's germline CDR1 is SGHRS and CDR2 YFSETQ. Trimming removed 3 bases from V and 3 bases from J, with 21 bases in between. The CDR3 sequence is 17 residues long. V usage is TRBV5-1 and J usage is TRBJ1-2; tentatively, D is TRBD1 (5 bases). This TCR was sampled from a female donor in good health. The CDR3: CASSYYLSGTSHYGYTF. CDR3 nucleotides: TGCGCCAGCAGCTATTACCTTAGTGGGACCTCACACTATGGCTACACCTTC.